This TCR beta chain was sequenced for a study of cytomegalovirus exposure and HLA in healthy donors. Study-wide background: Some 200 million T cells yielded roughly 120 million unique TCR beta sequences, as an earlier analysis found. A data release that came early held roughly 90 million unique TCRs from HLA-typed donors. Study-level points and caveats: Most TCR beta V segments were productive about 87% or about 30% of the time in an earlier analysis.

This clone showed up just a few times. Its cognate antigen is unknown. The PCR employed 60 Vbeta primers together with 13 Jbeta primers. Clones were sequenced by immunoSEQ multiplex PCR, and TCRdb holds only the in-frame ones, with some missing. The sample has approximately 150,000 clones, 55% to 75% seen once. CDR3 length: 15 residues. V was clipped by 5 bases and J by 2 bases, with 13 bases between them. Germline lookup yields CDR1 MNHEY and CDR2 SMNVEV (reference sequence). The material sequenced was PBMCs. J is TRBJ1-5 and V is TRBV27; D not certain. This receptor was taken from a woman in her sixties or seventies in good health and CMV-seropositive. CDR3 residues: CASSQPGQGNQPQHF. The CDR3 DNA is TGTGCCAGCAGTCAGCCCGGCCAGGGCAATCAGCCCCAGCATTTT.